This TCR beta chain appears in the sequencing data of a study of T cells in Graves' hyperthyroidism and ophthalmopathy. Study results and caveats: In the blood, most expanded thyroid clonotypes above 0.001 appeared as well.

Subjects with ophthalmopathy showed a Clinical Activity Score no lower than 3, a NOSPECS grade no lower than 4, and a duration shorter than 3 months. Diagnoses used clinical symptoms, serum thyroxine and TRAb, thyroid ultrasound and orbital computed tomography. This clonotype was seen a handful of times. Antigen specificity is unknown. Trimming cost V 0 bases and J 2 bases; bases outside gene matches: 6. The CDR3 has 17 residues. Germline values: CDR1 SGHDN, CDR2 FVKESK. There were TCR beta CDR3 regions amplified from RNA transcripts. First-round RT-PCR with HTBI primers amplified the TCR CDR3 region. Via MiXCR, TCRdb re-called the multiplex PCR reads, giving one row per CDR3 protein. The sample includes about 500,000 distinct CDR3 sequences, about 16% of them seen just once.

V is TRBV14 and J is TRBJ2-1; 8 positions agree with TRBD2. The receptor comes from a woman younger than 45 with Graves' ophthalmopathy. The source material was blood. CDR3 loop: CASSQDWGLGAYNEQFF. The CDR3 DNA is TGTGCCAGCAGCCAAGACTGGGGACTAGGCGCCTACAATGAGCAGTTCTTC.